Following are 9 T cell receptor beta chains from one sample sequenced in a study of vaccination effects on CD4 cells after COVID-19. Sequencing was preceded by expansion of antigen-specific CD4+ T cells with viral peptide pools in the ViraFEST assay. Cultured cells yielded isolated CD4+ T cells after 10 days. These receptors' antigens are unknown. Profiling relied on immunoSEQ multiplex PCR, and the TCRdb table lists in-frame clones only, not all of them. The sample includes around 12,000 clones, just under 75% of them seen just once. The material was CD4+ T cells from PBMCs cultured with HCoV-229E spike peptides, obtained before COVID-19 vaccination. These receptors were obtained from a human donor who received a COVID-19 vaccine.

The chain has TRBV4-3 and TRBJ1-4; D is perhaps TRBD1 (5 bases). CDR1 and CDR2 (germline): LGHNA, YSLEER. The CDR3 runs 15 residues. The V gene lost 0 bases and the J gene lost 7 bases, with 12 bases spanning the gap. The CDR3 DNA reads TGCGCCAGCAGCCAAGAAGGAGGGACCTCTGAAAAACTGTTTTTT. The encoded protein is CASSQEGGTSEKLFF.

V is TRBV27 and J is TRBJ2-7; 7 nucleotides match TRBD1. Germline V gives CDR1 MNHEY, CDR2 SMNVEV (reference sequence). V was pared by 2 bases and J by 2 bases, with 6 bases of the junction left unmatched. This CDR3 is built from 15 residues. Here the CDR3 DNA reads TGTGCCAGCAGTTTAAAGGGGCAGGGGGCCTACGAGCAGTACTTC. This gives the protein CASSLKGQGAYEQYF.

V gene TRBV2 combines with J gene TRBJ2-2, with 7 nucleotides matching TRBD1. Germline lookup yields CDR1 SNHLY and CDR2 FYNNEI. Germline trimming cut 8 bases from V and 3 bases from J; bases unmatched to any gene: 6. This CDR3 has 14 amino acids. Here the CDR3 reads CASGYRGDTGELFF. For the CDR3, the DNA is TGTGCCAGCGGTTACAGGGGAGACACCGGGGAGCTGTTTTTT. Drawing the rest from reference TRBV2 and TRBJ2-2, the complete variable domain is EPEVTQTPSHQVTQMGQEVILRCVPISNHLYFYWYRQILGQKVEFLVSFYNNEISEKSEIFDDQFSVERPDGSNFTLKIRSTKLEDSAMYFCASGYRGDTGELFFGEGSRLTVL.

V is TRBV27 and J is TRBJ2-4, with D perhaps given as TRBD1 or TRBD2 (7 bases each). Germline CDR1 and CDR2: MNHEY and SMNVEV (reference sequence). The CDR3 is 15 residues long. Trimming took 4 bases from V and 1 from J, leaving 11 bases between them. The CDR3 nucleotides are TGTGCCAGCAGTTCCAGGGGGGGTGCCAAAAACATTCAGTACTTC. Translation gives CASSSRGGAKNIQYF.

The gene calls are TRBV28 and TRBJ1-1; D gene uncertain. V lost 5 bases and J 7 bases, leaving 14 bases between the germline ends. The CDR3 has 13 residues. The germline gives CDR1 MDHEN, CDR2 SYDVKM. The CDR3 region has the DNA TGTGCCAGCAGTCCAGGACCCCAAGGTGAAGCTTTCTTT. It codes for CASSPGPQGEAFF.

The CDR3 coding sequence is TGTGCCAGCAGCCCTACTTATGGTGAGCAGTTCTTC. Translation: CASSPTYGEQFF. The chain couples TRBV7-9 to TRBJ2-1; D is unresolved. CDR1 is SEHNR and CDR2 is FQNEAQ in the germline V gene (reference sequence). V was clipped by 5 bases and J by 9 bases, with 11 bases between them. The CDR3 length is 12 residues.

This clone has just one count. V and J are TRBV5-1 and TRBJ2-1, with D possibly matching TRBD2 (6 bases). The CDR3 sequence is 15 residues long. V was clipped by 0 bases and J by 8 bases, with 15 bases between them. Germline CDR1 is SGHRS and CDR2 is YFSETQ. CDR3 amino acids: CASSLGGTGWDEQFF. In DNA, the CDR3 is TGCGCCAGCAGCTTGGGCGGGACCGGATGGGATGAGCAGTTCTTC.

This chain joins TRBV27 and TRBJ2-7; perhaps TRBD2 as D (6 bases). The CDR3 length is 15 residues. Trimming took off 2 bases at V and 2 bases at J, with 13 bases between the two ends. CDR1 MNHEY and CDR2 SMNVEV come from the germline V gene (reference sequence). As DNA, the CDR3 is TGTGCCAGCAGTTTAATAGCGGTGAACCCCTACGAGCAGTACTTC. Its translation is CASSLIAVNPYEQYF.

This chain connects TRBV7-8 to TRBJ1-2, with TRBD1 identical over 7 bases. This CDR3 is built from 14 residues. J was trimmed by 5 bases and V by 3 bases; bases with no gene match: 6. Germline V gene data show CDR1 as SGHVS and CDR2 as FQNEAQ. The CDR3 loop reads CASSLGQRGYGYTF. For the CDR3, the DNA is TGTGCCAGCAGCTTGGGACAGAGGGGGTATGGCTACACCTTC.